Reported below is one T cell receptor beta chain. Using the 5' RACE reads, TCRdb records one entry per CDR3 protein without DNA. The record lists roughly 100,000 distinct CDR3 sequences, of which the ten most abundant hold 1.9%. Germline V CDR1 and CDR2: MNHNY, SVGAGI (reference sequence). The CDR3 has 13 amino acids. These data originate in a study of monozygotic twins with inflammatory bowel disease. This chain links TRBV6-6 with TRBJ1-1; the D call of TRBD1 rests on TCRdb alone, since no DNA is present to check it. The sequencing input was blood. The receptor's source is a human donor with ulcerative colitis or Crohn's disease, or a healthy co-twin of an affected twin (not recorded which). The CDR3 sequence: CASSYLGDPDAFF.